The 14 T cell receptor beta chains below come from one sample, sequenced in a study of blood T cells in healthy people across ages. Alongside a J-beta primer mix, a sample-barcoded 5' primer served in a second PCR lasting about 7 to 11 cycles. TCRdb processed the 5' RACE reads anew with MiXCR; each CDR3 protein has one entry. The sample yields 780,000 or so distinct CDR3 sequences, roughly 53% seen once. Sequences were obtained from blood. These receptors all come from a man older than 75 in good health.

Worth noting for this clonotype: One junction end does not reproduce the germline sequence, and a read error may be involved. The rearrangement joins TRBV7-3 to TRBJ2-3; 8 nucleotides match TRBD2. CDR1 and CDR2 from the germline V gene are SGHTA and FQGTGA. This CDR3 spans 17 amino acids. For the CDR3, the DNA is TGTGCCAGTAGCTCCGGGATAGCGGGGCATAGCACAGATACGCAGTATTTT. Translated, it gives CASSSGIAGHSTDTQYF.

CDR3 sequence reads: CSVASSDTQYF. The CDR3 DNA is TGCAGCGTCGCCTCGTCAGATACGCAGTATTTT. The chain joins TRBV29-1 to TRBJ2-3; no definite D call. Germline V gene sequence: CDR1 SQVTM, CDR2 ANQGSEA. The V gene lost 6 bases and the J gene lost 4 bases, with 8 bases spanning the gap. The CDR3 length is 11 residues.

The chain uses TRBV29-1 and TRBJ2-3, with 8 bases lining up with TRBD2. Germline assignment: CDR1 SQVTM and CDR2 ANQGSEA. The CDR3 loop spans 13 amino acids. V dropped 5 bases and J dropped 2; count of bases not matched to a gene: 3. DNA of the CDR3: TGCAGCGTTTGCGGGAGGTTCACAGATACGCAGTATTTT. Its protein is CSVCGRFTDTQYF.

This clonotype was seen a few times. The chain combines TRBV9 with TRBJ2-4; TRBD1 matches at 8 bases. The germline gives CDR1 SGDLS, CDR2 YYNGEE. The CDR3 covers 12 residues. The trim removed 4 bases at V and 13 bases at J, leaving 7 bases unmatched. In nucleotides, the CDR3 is TGTGCCAGCAGCCCCACAGGGGGTAAGCAGTACTTC. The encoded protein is CASSPTGGKQYF.

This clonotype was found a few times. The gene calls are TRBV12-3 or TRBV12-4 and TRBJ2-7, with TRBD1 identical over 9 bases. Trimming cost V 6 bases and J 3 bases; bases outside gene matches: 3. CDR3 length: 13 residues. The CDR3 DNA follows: TGTGCCAGCAGAGGGACAGGGTTCTACGAGCAGTACTTC. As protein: CASRGTGFYEQYF.

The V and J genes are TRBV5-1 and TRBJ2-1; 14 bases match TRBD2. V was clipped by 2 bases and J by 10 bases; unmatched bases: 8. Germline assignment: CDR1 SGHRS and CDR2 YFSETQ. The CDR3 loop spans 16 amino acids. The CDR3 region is CASSLGLAGGIREQFF. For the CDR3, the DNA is TGCGCCAGCAGCTTAGGACTAGCGGGAGGTATTCGGGAGCAGTTCTTC.

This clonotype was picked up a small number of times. The CDR3 DNA reads TGCGCCAGCAGCTTGGGGGGACTCGGGGGCTTAGCGTTCTTC. Protein sequence: CASSLGGLGGLAFF. This chain links TRBV5-1 with TRBJ2-1; D assignment may be TRBD1 or TRBD2 (6 bases each). Deletions cut 0 bases from V and 15 bases from J, with 19 bases between. The CDR3 spans 14 residues. Germline-derived CDR1 and CDR2 are SGHRS and YFSETQ. Full variable domain (remainder filled in from reference TRBV5-1 and TRBJ2-1): KAGVTQTPRYLIKTRGQQVTLSCSPISGHRSVSWYQQTPGQGLQFLFEYFSETQRNKGNFPGRFSGRQFSNSRSEMNVSTLELGDSALYLCASSLGGLGGLAFFGPGTRLTVL.

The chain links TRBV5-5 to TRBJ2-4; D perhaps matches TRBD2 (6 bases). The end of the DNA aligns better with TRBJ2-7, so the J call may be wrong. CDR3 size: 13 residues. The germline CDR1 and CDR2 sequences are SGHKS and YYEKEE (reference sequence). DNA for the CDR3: TGTGCCAGCAATGGGGGAGGTTTCGACGAGCAGTACTTC. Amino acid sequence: CASNGGGFDEQYF.

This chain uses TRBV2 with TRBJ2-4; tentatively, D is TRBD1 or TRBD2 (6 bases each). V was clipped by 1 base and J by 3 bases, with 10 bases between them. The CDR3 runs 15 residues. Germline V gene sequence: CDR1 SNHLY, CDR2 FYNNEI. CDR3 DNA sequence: TGTGCCAGCAGTGAAGTCGGAGGGGGCAAAAACATTCAGTACTTC. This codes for CASSEVGGGKNIQYF. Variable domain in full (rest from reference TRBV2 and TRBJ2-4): EPEVTQTPSHQVTQMGQEVILRCVPISNHLYFYWYRQILGQKVEFLVSFYNNEISEKSEIFDDQFSVERPDGSNFTLKIRSTKLEDSAMYFCASSEVGGGKNIQYFGAGTRLSVL.

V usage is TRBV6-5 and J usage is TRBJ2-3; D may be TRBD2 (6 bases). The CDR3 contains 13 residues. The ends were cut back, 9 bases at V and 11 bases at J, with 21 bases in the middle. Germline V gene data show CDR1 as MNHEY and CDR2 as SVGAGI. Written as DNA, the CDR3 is TGTGCCAGTAACGGCGGGGTGCACGAGGGGCAGTATTTT. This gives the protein CASNGGVHEGQYF.

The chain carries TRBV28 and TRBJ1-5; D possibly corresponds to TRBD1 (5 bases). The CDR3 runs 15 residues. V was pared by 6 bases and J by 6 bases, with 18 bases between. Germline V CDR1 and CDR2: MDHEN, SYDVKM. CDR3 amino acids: CASSPSGGVIQPQHF. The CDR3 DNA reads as TGTGCCAGCAGCCCATCCGGAGGGGTTATTCAGCCCCAGCATTTT. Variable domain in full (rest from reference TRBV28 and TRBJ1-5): DVKVTQSSRYLVKRTGEKVFLECVQDMDHENMFWYRQDPGLGLRLIYFSYDVKMKEKGDIPEGYSVSREKKERFSLILESASTNQTSMYLCASSPSGGVIQPQHFGDGTRLSIL.

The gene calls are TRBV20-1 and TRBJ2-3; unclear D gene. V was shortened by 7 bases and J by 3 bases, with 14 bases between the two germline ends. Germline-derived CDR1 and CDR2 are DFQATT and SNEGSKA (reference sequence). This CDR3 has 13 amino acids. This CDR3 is CSGMASKTDTQYF. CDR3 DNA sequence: TGCAGTGGAATGGCTAGTAAGACAGATACGCAGTATTTT.

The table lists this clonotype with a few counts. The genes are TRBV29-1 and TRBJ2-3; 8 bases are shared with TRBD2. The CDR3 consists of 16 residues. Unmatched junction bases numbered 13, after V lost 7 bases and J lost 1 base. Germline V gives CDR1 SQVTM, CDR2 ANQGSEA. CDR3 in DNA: TGCAGCGCTCCGCGGCCCGGGAGGGTGCGCACAGATACGCAGTATTTT. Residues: CSAPRPGRVRTDTQYF.

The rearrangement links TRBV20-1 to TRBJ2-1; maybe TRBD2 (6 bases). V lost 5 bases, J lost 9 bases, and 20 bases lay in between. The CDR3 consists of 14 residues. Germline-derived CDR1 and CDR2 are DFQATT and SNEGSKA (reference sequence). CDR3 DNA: TGCAGTGCTGACGAGAGGTCCCGGAGGGGTGAGCAGTTCTTC. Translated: CSADERSRRGEQFF.